The rows below give T cell receptor beta chains drawn from one sample of a study of beta chain features in type 1 diabetes. The protocol was immunoSEQ multiplex PCR, while the TCRdb copy is restricted to in-frame clones and leaves out a portion. Among around 130,000 clones, about a sixth were seen once, and the ten largest hold 2% to 2.5%. Sequenced sample: central memory CD4+ T cells from blood. The receptors derive from a man aged 30 to 39 with type 1 diabetes. Each CDR3 is given with its conserved first and last residue. Each record gives: CDR3 length, clone size, J gene, V gene, D gene, CDR3 protein, CDR3 DNA. D genes are given only for firm matches. Clone size is given for some rows only: seen once, a few or many times, or a class if the clone is expanded.

CDR3 length: 11
clone size: few
J gene: TRBJ2-5
V gene: TRBV5-1
D gene: .
CDR3 protein: CASSFGETQYF
CDR3 DNA: TGCGCCAGCAGCTTTGGGGAGACCCAGTACTTC

CDR3 length: 12
clone size: few
J gene: TRBJ1-2
V gene: TRBV29-1
D gene: .
CDR3 protein: CSVVSRFSGYTF
CDR3 DNA: TGCAGCGTTGTAAGTCGGTTCTCTGGCTACACCTTC

CDR3 length: 13
clone size: many
J gene: TRBJ1-3
V gene: TRBV7-2
D gene: .
CDR3 protein: CASSLARGNTIYF
CDR3 DNA: TGTGCCAGCAGCTTAGCTCGAGGAAACACCATATATTTT

CDR3 length: 15
clone size: few
J gene: TRBJ1-2
V gene: TRBV13
D gene: .
CDR3 protein: CASSLGGRLPYGYTF
CDR3 DNA: TGTGCCAGCAGCTTAGGAGGTCGACTGCCCTATGGCTACACCTTC

CDR3 length: 12
clone size: .
J gene: TRBJ2-3
V gene: TRBV10-3
D gene: .
CDR3 protein: CAISELADTQYF
CDR3 DNA: TGTGCCATCAGTGAGTTGGCAGATACGCAGTATTTT

CDR3 length: 13
clone size: .
J gene: TRBJ2-1
V gene: TRBV30
D gene: TRBD2
CDR3 protein: CAWSRGGLNEQFF
CDR3 DNA: TGTGCCTGGAGTCGGGGGGGCCTGAATGAGCAGTTCTTC

CDR3 length: 16
clone size: .
J gene: TRBJ1-5
V gene: TRBV4-1
D gene: TRBD1
CDR3 protein: CASSQDRTQGDQPQHF
CDR3 DNA: TGCGCCAGCAGCCAAGACCGGACACAGGGGGATCAGCCCCAGCATTTT

CDR3 length: 11
clone size: .
J gene: TRBJ2-5
V gene: TRBV20-1
D gene: .
CDR3 protein: CSAAIAETQYF
CDR3 DNA: TGCAGTGCCGCGATCGCCGAGACCCAGTACTTC

CDR3 length: 13
clone size: .
J gene: TRBJ2-1
V gene: TRBV15
D gene: .
CDR3 protein: CATSRDQFNEQFF
CDR3 DNA: TGTGCCACCAGCAGAGATCAGTTCAATGAGCAGTTCTTC

CDR3 length: 15
clone size: few
J gene: TRBJ2-5
V gene: TRBV6-9
D gene: TRBD1
CDR3 protein: CASSQRTGWQETQYF
CDR3 DNA: TGTGCCAGCAGTCAACGGACAGGGTGGCAAGAGACCCAGTACTTC

CDR3 length: 15
clone size: few
J gene: TRBJ1-2
V gene: TRBV2
D gene: .
CDR3 protein: CASSEGAERNYGYTF
CDR3 DNA: TGTGCCAGCAGTGAAGGGGCAGAACGTAACTATGGCTACACCTTC

CDR3 length: 13
clone size: few
J gene: TRBJ1-1
V gene: TRBV7-3
D gene: .
CDR3 protein: CASRRSPNTEAFF
CDR3 DNA: TGTGCCAGCAGACGCAGCCCGAACACTGAAGCTTTCTTT

CDR3 length: 14
clone size: .
J gene: TRBJ1-1
V gene: TRBV7-2
D gene: .
CDR3 protein: CASSYRGFDTEAFF
CDR3 DNA: TGTGCCAGCAGCTACCGGGGGTTTGACACTGAAGCTTTCTTT